Each of the 16 T cell receptor beta chains below was sequenced from the same sample in a study of low-dose radiotherapy and immunotherapy resistance in tumors. cDNA synthesis used a TRAV/TRBV-specific primer set for both chains. Both a constant-region primer and a V-primer adapter served to amplify TCRs across roughly 20 PCR cycles. TCRdb fed the reads into MiXCR, producing one record per CDR3 protein. The table includes 60,000 to 90,000 distinct CDR3 sequences, around 30% detected once. Time point given: before trial treatment. The sequencing used PBMCs, collected before treatment. These receptor sequences come from a female donor with ovarian cancer.

Points on this clonotype: Because the CDR3's place on the DNA is in doubt, the DNA is left out and the CDR3 is given as listed by TCRdb. The gene calls are TRBV13 and TRBJ2-2; the D call TRBD1 from the table was never checked on the DNA. From germline, CDR1 is PRHDT and CDR2 FYEKMQ (reference sequence). The CDR3 numbers 23 amino acids, ends counted. This CDR3 reads CASSLVSHLDTGELFFFFFFFFF.

This clonotype was observed at least ten times. The chain carries TRBV7-9 and TRBJ2-6; no clear D gene. Between the trimmed V and J ends, which lost 1 base and 4 bases, there was a span of 2 bases. Germline V gene lookup returns CDR1 SEHNR and CDR2 FQNEAQ (reference sequence). CDR3 size: 13 residues. CDR3 region: CASSLEGANVLTF. The CDR3 DNA is TGTGCCAGCAGCTTAGAGGGGGCCAACGTCCTGACTTTC.

This rearrangement joins TRBV10-3 to TRBJ2-2, with D tentatively TRBD2 (6 bases). This CDR3 comprises 20 residues. The V gene's germline CDR1 is ENHRY and CDR2 SYGVKD. The ends were cut back, 0 bases at V and 2 bases at J, with 22 bases in the middle. CDR3 residues: CAISESRRSAGRDNTGELFF. As DNA, the CDR3 is TGTGCCATCAGTGAGTCTAGGCGGTCGGCGGGACGAGACAACACCGGGGAGCTGTTTTTT.

Turning to this clonotype: Only one base separates this from a far larger clonotype, so it likely reflects a read error. The chain combines TRBV9 with TRBJ2-5, with 7 bases lining up with TRBD2. The germline CDR1 and CDR2 sequences are SGDLS and YYNGEE. The CDR3 totals 17 residues. The ends lost 5 bases at V and 11 bases at J; junction bases unmatched: 24. The CDR3: CASSRTLAQSSYNEQYF. The CDR3 DNA sequence: TGTGCCAGCAGTAGAACACTAGCGCAGAGCTCCTACAATGAGCAGTACTTC.

The genes are TRBV5-4 and TRBJ1-2; D is unclear. CDR3 size: 13 residues. V was pared by 0 bases and J by 2 bases, with 5 bases between. Germline loops: CDR1 SGHNT, CDR2 YYREEE (reference sequence). CDR3 sequence reads: CASSLVTNYGYTF. DNA of the CDR3: TGTGCCAGCAGCTTGGTCACGAACTATGGCTACACCTTC. The full variable domain, rest sourced from reference TRBV5-4 and TRBJ1-2, is ETGVTQSPTHLIKTRGQQVTLRCSSQSGHNTVSWYQQALGQGPQFIFQYYREEENGRGNFPPRFSGLQFPNYSSELNVNALELDDSALYLCASSLVTNYGYTFGSGTRLTVV.

The chain joins TRBV5-1 to TRBJ2-1; 11 bases are a match to TRBD2. V was clipped by 5 bases and J by 4 bases; unmatched bases: 8. CDR3 length: 16 residues. From germline, CDR1 is SGHRS and CDR2 YFSETQ. CDR3 loop: CASRRPGLAVYNEQFF. The CDR3, as DNA: TGCGCCAGCAGACGACCGGGACTAGCGGTTTACAATGAGCAGTTCTTC.

The chain employs TRBV18 and TRBJ2-2; no clear D gene. Between the trimmed V and J ends, which lost 1 base and 1 base, there was a span of 1 base. The CDR3 is 13 residues long. CDR1 KGHSH and CDR2 LQKENI come from the germline V gene. This CDR3 reads CASSPQNTGELFF. In DNA form, the CDR3 reads TGTGCCAGCTCACCACAGAACACCGGGGAGCTGTTTTTT.

This clonotype was detected ten times or more. The gene calls are TRBV2 and TRBJ2-1; D tentatively reads TRBD1 or TRBD2 (5 bases each). Germline CDR1 is SNHLY and CDR2 is FYNNEI. V was pared by 7 bases and J by 5 bases, with 21 bases between. This CDR3 is 16 amino acids long. In nucleotides, the CDR3 is TGTGCCAGCATAGGGGCGTTGGCTAGGGACCACAATGAGCAGTTCTTC. Its translation: CASIGALARDHNEQFF.

This clonotype came up many times. This chain links TRBV20-1 with TRBJ2-1; no definite D call. The CDR3 runs 13 residues. The V gene lost 1 base and the J gene lost 4 bases, with 8 bases spanning the gap. Germline V gene sequence: CDR1 DFQATT, CDR2 SNEGSKA (reference sequence). The CDR3 DNA reads as TGCAGTGCTAGAGGGGAACGGTACAATGAGCAGTTCTTC. It translates to CSARGERYNEQFF.

This clonotype came up many times. This chain uses TRBV6-1 with TRBJ2-3; 7 bases are a match to TRBD2. The germline gives CDR1 MNHNS, CDR2 SASEGT. The length of the CDR3 is 16 residues. V was pared by 2 bases and J by 0 bases, with 5 bases of the junction left unmatched. Here the CDR3 reads CASSEHPAGSTDTQYF. CDR3 DNA: TGTGCCAGCAGTGAACATCCAGCGGGGAGCACAGATACGCAGTATTTT.

This clonotype was observed at least ten times. This sequence joins TRBV4-2 and TRBJ1-4, with D maybe TRBD1 (5 bases). This CDR3 has 15 amino acids. Deletions cut 4 bases from V and 7 bases from J, with 16 bases between. The germline CDR1 and CDR2 sequences are LGHNA and YNFKEQ. The CDR3 region has the DNA TGTGCCAGCAGCCGAACAGGCGGGGTCGGTGAAAAACTGTTTTTT. Translating gives CASSRTGGVGEKLFF.

This CDR3 reads CASSLVSGGLPLEQFF. CDR3 sequence (DNA): TGTGCCAGCAGCTTAGTGAGCGGGGGGCTACCCCTCGAGCAGTTCTTC. V is TRBV11-1 and J is TRBJ2-1; 9 bases fit TRBD2. CDR1 is SGHAT, CDR2 FQDESV, per germline (reference sequence). J gave up 10 bases and V 1 base, and 11 bases lay outside the gene matches. The CDR3 is 16 residues long.

This clonotype was picked up many times. The chain combines TRBV7-9 with TRBJ2-1; D unclear. V was cut by 5 bases and J by 6 bases, with 11 bases left in between. CDR3 length: 13 amino acids. Germline lookup yields CDR1 SEHNR and CDR2 FQNEAQ (reference sequence). CDR3 sequence: CASSTRAFNEQFF. CDR3 DNA: TGTGCCAGCAGCACCCGGGCCTTCAATGAGCAGTTCTTC.

This clonotype occurred many times. The chain uses TRBV7-6 and TRBJ1-1; possibly TRBD1 for D (5 bases). Trimming stripped 5 bases from V and 7 bases from J, with 20 bases between. CDR1 is SGHVS, CDR2 FNYEAQ, per germline. The CDR3 is made up of 15 amino acids. The CDR3 DNA reads TGTGCCAGCAGCCCACGGGGACTCGGGGAAAATGAAGCTTTCTTT. Its protein product is CASSPRGLGENEAFF.

At least ten counts were recorded for this clonotype. An end of the junction does not agree with germline; a read error may underlie this. The chain combines TRBV19 with TRBJ2-1, with D possibly being TRBD1 or TRBD2 (5 bases each). Germline CDR1 and CDR2: LNHDA and SQIVND (reference sequence). The CDR3 covers 13 residues. As DNA, the CDR3 is TGTGCCAGTAGTATGCCATTTCGGGACGGCAGAATCTTC. Its protein product is CASSMPFRDGRIF.

This clonotype was recorded once. A far bigger clonotype differs at one base, so this is likely a read error. The chain carries TRBV28 and TRBJ1-1; D may be TRBD1 (5 bases). CDR3 length equals 10 residues. V shed 8 bases and J shed 11 bases, with 12 bases lying between them. The germline CDR1 and CDR2 sequences are MDHEN and SYDVKM. Here the CDR3 DNA reads TGTGCCAGCGGAGGGGCCAGGGCTTTCTTT. The encoded protein is CASGGARAFF. The full variable domain, its missing parts supplied by reference TRBV28 and TRBJ1-1, is DVKVTQSSRYLVKRTGEKVFLECVQDMDHENMFWYRQDPGLGLRLIYFSYDVKMKEKGDIPEGYSVSREKKERFSLILESASTNQTSMYLCASGGARAFFGQGTRLTVV.